This T cell receptor (beta chain) stems from a study of cytomegalovirus exposure and HLA in healthy donors. The count of this clone is one. The V gene lost 1 base and the J gene lost 0 bases, with 11 bases spanning the gap. The CDR3 length is 16 residues. Germline V CDR1 and CDR2: MNHNS, SASEGT. The PCR used 60 Vbeta and 13 Jbeta primers. Sequenced by immunoSEQ multiplex PCR; TCRdb stores in-frame clones only, minus some. The sample includes under 250,000 clones, 70% to 80% seen only once; the top ten take about 3.8%. The TCR was taken from a male donor in good health and CMV-seronegative. This chain uses TRBV6-1 with TRBJ2-3; no reliable D call. Sequencing input: PBMCs. The CDR3, as DNA: TGTGCCAGCAGTGAAGTGGCAGGTTCTAGCACAGATACGCAGTATTTT. Protein: CASSEVAGSSTDTQYF.